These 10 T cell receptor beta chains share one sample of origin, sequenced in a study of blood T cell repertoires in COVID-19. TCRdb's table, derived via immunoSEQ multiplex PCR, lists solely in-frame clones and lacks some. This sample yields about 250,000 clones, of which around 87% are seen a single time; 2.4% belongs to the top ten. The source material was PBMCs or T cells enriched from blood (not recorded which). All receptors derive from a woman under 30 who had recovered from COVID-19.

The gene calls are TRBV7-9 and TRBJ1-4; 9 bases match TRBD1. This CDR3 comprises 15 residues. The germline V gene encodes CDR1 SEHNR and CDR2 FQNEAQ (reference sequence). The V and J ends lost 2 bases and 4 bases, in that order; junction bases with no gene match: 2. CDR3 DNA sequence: TGTGCCAGCAGCTTAAAGACAGGGGGTAATGAAAAACTGTTTTTT. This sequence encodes CASSLKTGGNEKLFF.

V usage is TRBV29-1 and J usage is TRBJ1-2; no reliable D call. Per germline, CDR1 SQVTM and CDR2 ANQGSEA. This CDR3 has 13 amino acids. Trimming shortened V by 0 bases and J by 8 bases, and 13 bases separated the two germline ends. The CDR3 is CSVEDLALGGYTF. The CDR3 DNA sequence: TGCAGCGTTGAAGATCTGGCCCTCGGGGGCTACACCTTC.

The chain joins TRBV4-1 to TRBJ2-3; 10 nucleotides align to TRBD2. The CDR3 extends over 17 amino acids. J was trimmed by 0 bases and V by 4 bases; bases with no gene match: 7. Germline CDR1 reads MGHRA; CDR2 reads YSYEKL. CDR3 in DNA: TGCGCCAGCAGCCTAAGGAGCGGGGGGGCTAGCACAGATACGCAGTATTTT. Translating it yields CASSLRSGGASTDTQYF.

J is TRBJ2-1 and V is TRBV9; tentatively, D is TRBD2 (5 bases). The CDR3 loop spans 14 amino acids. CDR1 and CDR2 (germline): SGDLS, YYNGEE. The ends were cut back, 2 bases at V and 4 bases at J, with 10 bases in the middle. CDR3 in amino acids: CASSVAGEYNEQFF. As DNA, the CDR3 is TGTGCCAGCAGCGTCGCGGGTGAATACAATGAGCAGTTCTTC.

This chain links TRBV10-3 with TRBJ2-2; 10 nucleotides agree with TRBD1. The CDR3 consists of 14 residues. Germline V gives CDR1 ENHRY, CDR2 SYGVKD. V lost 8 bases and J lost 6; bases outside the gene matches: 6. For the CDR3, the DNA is TGTGCCATCGCCGGGACAGGGGATTCCGGGGAGCTGTTTTTT. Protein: CAIAGTGDSGELFF.

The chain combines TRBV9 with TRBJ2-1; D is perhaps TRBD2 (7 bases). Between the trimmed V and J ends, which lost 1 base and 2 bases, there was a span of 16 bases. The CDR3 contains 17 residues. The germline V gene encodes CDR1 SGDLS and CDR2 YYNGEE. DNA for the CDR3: TGTGCCAGCAGCGTATTGAGGGGGGGGACCCCCTACAATGAGCAGTTCTTC. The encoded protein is CASSVLRGGTPYNEQFF.

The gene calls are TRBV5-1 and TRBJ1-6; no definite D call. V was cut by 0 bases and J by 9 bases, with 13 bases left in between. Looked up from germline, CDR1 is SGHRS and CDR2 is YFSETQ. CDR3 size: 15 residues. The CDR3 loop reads CASSLEPELGSPLHF. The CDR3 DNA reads TGCGCCAGCAGCTTGGAACCGGAGTTAGGTTCACCCCTCCACTTT.

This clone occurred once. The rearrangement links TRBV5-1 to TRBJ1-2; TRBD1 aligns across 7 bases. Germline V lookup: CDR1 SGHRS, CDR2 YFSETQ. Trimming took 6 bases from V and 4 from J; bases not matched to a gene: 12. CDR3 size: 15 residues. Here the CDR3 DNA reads TGCGCCAGCAAGTTGGGGGACAGACAGATCTATGGCTACACCTTC. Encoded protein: CASKLGDRQIYGYTF.

CDR3 amino acids: CASSYYRDRVNTGELFF. The CDR3, as DNA: TGTGCCAGCAGTTACTATCGGGACAGGGTGAACACCGGGGAGCTGTTTTTT. The rearrangement joins TRBV6-2 or TRBV6-3 to TRBJ2-2; 9 bases line up with TRBD1. This CDR3 has 17 residues. V gave up 1 base and J gave up 1 base; unmatched junction bases: 4. In germline, CDR1 is MNHEY, CDR2 SVGEGT.

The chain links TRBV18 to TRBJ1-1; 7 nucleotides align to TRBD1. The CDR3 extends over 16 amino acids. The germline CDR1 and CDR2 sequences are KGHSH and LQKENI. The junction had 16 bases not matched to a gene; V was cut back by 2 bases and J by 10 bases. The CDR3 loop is CASSPKSDRVQFGAFF. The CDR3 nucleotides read TGTGCCAGCTCACCAAAGTCCGACAGGGTTCAGTTTGGAGCTTTCTTT.